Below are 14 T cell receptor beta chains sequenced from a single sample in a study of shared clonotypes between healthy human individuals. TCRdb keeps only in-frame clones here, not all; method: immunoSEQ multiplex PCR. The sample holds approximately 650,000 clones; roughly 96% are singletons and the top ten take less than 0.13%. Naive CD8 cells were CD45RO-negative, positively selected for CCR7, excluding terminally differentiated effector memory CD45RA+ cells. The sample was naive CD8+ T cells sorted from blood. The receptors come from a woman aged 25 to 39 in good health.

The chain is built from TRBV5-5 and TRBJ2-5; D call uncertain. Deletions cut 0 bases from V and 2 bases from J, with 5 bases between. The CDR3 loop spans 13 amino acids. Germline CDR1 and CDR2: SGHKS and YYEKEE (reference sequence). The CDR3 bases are TGTGCCAGCAGCTTGGCCGAGCAAGAGACCCAGTACTTC. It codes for CASSLAEQETQYF.

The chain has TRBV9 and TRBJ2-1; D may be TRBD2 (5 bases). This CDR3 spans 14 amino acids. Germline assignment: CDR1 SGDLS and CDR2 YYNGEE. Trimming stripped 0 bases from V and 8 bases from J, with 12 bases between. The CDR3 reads CASSVARLSDEQFF. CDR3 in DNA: TGTGCCAGCAGCGTAGCAAGGCTTAGCGATGAGCAGTTCTTC.

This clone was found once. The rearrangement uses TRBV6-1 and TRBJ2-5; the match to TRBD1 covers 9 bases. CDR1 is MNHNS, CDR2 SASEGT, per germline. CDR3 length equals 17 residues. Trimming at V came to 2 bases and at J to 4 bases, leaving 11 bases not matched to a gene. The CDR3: CASSERGDRDVPETQYF. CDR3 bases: TGTGCCAGCAGTGAACGAGGGGACAGGGATGTTCCAGAGACCCAGTACTTC.

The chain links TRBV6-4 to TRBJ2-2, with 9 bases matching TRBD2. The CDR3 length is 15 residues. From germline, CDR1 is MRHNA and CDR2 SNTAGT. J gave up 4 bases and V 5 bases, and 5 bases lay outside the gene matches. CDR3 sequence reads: CASSPTSGPTGELFF. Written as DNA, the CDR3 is TGTGCCAGCAGTCCGACTAGCGGACCCACCGGGGAGCTGTTTTTT.

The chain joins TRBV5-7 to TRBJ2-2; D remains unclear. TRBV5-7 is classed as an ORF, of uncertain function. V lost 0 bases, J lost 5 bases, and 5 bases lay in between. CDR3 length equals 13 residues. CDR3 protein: CASSLAATGELFF. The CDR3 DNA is TGTGCCAGCAGCTTGGCCGCGACCGGGGAGCTGTTTTTT.

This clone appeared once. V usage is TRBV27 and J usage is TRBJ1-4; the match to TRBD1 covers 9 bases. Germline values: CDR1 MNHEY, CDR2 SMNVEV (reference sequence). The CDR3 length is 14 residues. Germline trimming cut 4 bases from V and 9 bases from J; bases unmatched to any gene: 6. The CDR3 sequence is CASSSGTGRQKLFF. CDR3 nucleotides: TGTGCCAGCAGTTCCGGGACAGGGCGGCAAAAACTGTTTTTT.

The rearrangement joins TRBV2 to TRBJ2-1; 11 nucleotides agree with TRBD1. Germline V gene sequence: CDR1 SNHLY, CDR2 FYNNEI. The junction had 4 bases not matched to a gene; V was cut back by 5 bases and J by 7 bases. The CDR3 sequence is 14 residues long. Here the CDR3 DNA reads TGTGCCAGCAGTAGGACAGGGGGCGGGAATGAGCAGTTCTTC. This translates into CASSRTGGGNEQFF.

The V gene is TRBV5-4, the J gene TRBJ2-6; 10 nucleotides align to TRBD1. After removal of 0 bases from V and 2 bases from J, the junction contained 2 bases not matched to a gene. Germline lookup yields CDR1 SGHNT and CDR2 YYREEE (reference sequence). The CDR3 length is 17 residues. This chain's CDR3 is CASSLGQGAPGANVLTF. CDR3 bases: TGTGCCAGCAGCTTGGGACAGGGGGCCCCTGGGGCCAACGTCCTGACTTTC. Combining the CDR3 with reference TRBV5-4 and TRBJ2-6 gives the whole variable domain ETGVTQSPTHLIKTRGQQVTLRCSSQSGHNTVSWYQQALGQGPQFIFQYYREEENGRGNFPPRFSGLQFPNYSSELNVNALELDDSALYLCASSLGQGAPGANVLTFGAGSRLTVL.

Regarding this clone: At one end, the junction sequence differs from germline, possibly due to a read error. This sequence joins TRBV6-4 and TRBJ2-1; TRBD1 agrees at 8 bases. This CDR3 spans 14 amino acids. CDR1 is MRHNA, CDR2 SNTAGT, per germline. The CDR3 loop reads CASRDRGSNNEQFF. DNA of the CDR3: TGTGCCAGCCGAGACAGGGGCTCCAACAATGAGCAGTTCTTC.

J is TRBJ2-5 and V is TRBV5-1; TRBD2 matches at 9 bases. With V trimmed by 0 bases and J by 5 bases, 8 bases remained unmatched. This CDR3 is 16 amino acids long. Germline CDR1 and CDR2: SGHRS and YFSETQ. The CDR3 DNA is TGCGCCAGCAGCTTGGGACTATGGCGGGAGGGTGAGACCCAGTACTTC. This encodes CASSLGLWREGETQYF.

Here the CDR3 reads CASTWDKAGVDYEQYF. For the CDR3, the DNA is TGCGCCAGCACCTGGGATAAAGCGGGAGTCGACTACGAGCAGTACTTC. The V and J genes are TRBV10-2 and TRBJ2-7, with 8 positions matching TRBD2. CDR3 size: 16 residues. V was pared by 7 bases and J by 3 bases, with 14 bases of the junction left unmatched. Looked up from germline, CDR1 is WSHSY and CDR2 is SAAADI.

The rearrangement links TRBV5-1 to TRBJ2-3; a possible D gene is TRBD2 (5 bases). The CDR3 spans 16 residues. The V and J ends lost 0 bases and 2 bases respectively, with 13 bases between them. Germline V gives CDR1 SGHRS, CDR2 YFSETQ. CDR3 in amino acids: CASSLVFKEVTDTQYF. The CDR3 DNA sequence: TGCGCCAGCAGCTTGGTGTTCAAGGAGGTCACAGATACGCAGTATTTT.

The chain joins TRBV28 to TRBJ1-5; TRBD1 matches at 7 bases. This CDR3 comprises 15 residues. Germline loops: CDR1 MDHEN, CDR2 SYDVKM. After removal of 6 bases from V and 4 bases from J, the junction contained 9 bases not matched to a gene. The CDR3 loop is CASRRLTQGNQPQHF. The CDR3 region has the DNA TGTGCCAGCAGACGACTGACACAGGGGAATCAGCCCCAGCATTTT.

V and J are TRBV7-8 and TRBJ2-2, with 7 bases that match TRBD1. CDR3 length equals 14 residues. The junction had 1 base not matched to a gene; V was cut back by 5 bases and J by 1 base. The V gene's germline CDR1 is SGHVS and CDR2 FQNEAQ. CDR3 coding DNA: TGTGCCAGCAGCGACAGGGTGAACACCGGGGAGCTGTTTTTT. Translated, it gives CASSDRVNTGELFF. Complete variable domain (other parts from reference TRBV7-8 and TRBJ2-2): GAGVSQSPRYKVAKRGQDVALRCDPISGHVSLFWYQQALGQGPEFLTYFQNEAQLDKSGLPSDRFFAERPEGSVSTLKIQRTQQEDSAVYLCASSDRVNTGELFFGEGSRLTVL.